These 8 T cell receptor beta chains were all obtained from the same sample, sequenced in a study of low-dose radiotherapy and immunotherapy resistance in tumors. Primers used for first-strand cDNA, a TRAV- and TRBV-specific set, covered both alpha and beta chains. Over roughly 19 PCR cycles, TCRs were amplified from a constant-region primer and V-primer adapter. Each CDR3 protein is one row after TCRdb ran MiXCR on the reads. The table has around 79,000 distinct CDR3 sequences, about 20% seen once; the top ten hold 5.5% to 6%. Specified time point: before trial treatment. Sequenced material: PBMCs, taken before treatment. Every receptor here comes from a male donor with prostate cancer.

The chain links TRBV2 to TRBJ2-5, with 8 bases fitting TRBD2. This CDR3 spans 17 amino acids. Germline V gene sequence: CDR1 SNHLY, CDR2 FYNNEI. Losses at the gene ends were 6 bases for V and 1 base for J; bases not matched to a gene: 13. The CDR3 DNA follows: TGTGCCAGCAGCTTGGGATTCGGGAGGGCCTCCCAAGAGACCCAGTACTTC. It encodes CASSLGFGRASQETQYF.

There are many counts of this clonotype. The chain carries TRBV30 and TRBJ1-1; unclear D gene. The CDR3 has 11 residues. Trimming removed 3 bases at V and 1 base at J, with 3 bases between. Per the germline V gene, CDR1 is GTSNPN and CDR2 is SVGIG (reference sequence). In DNA form, the CDR3 reads TGTGCCTGGAGAGGGAACACTGAAGCTTTCTTT. Translated: CAWRGNTEAFF.

Comments on this clonotype: This sequence is one base from a far larger clone and is likely a read error. This rearrangement joins TRBV11-2 to TRBJ2-7, with D unresolved. V lost 6 bases and J lost 7, with 19 bases in between. Germline assignment: CDR1 SGHAT and CDR2 FQNNGV. This CDR3 spans 14 amino acids. The CDR3 nucleotides read TGTGCCAGCAGGGGAAATAATCGAGGCGTTGAGCAGTACTTC. It encodes CASRGNNRGVEQYF.

This clonotype was seen at least ten times. The chain has TRBV5-1 and TRBJ1-1; D remains ambiguous. Germline assignment: CDR1 SGHRS and CDR2 YFSETQ. CDR3 size: 13 residues. Deletions cut 5 bases from V and 0 bases from J, with 8 bases between. The CDR3 reads CASRGSMNTEAFF. The CDR3 coding sequence is TGCGCCAGCAGGGGCAGCATGAACACTGAAGCTTTCTTT.

This clonotype occurred many times. The rearrangement joins TRBV6-6 to TRBJ2-5, with D perhaps TRBD1 (6 bases). The CDR3 runs 13 residues. In germline, CDR1 is MNHNY, CDR2 SVGAGI (reference sequence). V gave up 6 bases and J gave up 1 base, with 9 bases separating them. The DNA for the CDR3 is TGTGCCAGCAGAACAGGGTCCCAAGAGACCCAGTACTTC. Translation: CASRTGSQETQYF.

This chain connects TRBV13 to TRBJ2-3; tentative D call: TRBD2 (5 bases). Germline V CDR1 and CDR2: PRHDT, FYEKMQ (reference sequence). The CDR3 has 15 amino acids. V lost 4 bases to trimming and J lost 0 bases, with 11 bases between them. CDR3 region: CASSSGLDSTDTQYF. The DNA for the CDR3 is TGTGCCAGCAGCTCTGGACTGGATAGCACAGATACGCAGTATTTT.

In its sample, this clonotype was seen many times. This chain connects TRBV12-5 to TRBJ1-2, with TRBD1 identical over 8 bases. Germline lookup yields CDR1 LGHNT and CDR2 FRNRAP. J lost 4 bases, V lost 4 bases, and 5 bases had no gene match. This CDR3 spans 14 amino acids. The CDR3 coding sequence is TGTGCTAGTGGTTCGACAGGGGCGACCTATGGCTACACCTTC. It specifies CASGSTGATYGYTF.

This clonotype showed up many times. The chain uses TRBV12-3 or TRBV12-4 and TRBJ2-5; 7 positions agree with TRBD2. This CDR3 spans 20 amino acids. The V gene end was trimmed by 5 bases and the J gene end by 4 bases; junction bases not matched to a gene: 25. The CDR3 DNA reads as TGTGCCAGCAGTCGTACCTCCCCTGGATTGCGGGAGCTTCGTGGAGAGACCCAGTACTTC. It specifies CASSRTSPGLRELRGETQYF.